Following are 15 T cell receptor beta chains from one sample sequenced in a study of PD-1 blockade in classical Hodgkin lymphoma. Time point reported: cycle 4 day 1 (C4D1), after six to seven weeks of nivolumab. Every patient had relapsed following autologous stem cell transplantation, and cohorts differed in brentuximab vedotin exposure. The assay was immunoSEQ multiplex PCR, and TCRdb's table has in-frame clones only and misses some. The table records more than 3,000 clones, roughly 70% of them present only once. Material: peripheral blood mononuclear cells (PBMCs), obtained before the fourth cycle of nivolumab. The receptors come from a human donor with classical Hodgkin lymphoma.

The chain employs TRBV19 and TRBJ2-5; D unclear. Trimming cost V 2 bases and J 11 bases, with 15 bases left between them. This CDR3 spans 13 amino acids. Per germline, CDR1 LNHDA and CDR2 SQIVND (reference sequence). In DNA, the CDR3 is TGTGCCAGTAGTATACAAGCCTACGGAGAGCAGTACTTC. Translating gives CASSIQAYGEQYF.

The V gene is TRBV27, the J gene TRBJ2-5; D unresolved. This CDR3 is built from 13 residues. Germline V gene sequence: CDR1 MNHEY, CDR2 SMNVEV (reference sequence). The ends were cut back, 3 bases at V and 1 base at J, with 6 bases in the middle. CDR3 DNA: TGTGCCAGCAGTTTCCGAGGCCAAGAGACCCAGTACTTC. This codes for CASSFRGQETQYF.

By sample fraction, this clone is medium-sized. The CDR3 DNA reads as TGTGCCAGCGCGGGTGGGAGCTCCTACGAGCAGTACTTC. Amino acids: CASAGGSSYEQYF. The chain employs TRBV7-9 and TRBJ2-7; tentatively, D is TRBD2 (5 bases). Trimming cost V 8 bases and J 0 bases, with 11 bases left between them. There are 13 residues in the CDR3. Germline-derived CDR1 and CDR2 are SEHNR and FQNEAQ (reference sequence).

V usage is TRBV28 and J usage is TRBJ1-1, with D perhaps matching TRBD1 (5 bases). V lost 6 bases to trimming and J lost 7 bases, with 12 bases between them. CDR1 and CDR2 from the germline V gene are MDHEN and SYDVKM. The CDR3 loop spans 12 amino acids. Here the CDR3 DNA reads TGTGCCAGCAGCTCTCGACAGTTTGAAGCTTTCTTT. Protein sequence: CASSSRQFEAFF.

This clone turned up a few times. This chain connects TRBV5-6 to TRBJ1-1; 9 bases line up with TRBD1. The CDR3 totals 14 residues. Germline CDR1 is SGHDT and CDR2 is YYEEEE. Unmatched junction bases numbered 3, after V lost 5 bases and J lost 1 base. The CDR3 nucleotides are TGTGCCAGCAGAACACAGGGGGCGAACACTGAAGCTTTCTTT. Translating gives CASRTQGANTEAFF.

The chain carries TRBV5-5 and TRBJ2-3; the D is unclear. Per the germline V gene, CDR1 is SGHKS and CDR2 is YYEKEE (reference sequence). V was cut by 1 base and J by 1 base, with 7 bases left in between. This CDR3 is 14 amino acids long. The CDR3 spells CASSLLAGTDTQYF. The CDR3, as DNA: TGTGCCAGCAGCTTGTTGGCAGGCACAGATACGCAGTATTTT.

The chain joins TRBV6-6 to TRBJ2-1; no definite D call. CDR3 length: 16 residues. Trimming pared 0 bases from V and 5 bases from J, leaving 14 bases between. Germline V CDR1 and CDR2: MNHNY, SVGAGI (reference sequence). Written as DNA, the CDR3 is TGTGCCAGCAGTTACTCTGCCGTCTCGGCGGACAATGAGCAGTTCTTC. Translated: CASSYSAVSADNEQFF.

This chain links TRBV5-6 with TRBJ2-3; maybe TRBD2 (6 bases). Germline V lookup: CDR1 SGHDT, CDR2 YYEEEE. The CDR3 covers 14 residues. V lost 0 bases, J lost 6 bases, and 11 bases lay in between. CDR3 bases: TGTGCCAGCAGCTTGGTTACAGGAGGGGATACGCAGTATTTT. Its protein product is CASSLVTGGDTQYF.

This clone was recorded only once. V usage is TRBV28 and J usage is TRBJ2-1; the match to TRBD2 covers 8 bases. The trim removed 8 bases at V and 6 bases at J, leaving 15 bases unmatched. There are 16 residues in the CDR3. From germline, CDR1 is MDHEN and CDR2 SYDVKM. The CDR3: CASSPTRLAGANEQFF. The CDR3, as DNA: TGTGCCAGCTCCCCCACAAGGCTAGCGGGTGCCAATGAGCAGTTCTTC.

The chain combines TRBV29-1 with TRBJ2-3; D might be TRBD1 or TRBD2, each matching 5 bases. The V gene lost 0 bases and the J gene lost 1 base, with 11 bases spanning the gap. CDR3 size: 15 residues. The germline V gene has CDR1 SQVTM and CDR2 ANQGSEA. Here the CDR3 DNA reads TGCAGCGTTGAAGACGGGGCGGGCGGCACAGATACGCAGTATTTT. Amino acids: CSVEDGAGGTDTQYF.

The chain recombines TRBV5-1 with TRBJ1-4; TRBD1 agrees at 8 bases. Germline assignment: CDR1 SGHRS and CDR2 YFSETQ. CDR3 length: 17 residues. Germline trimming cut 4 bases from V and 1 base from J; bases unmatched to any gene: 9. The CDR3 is CASSGGQARITNEKLFF. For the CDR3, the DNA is TGCGCCAGCAGCGGGGGACAGGCGAGGATAACTAATGAAAAACTGTTTTTT.

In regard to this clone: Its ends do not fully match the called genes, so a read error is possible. CDR3 DNA sequence: TGTGCCAGCAGTCCTCCGGGGAGGTACTTCAACTTC. Translating gives CASSPPGRYFNF. V is TRBV28 and J is TRBJ2-5; D is perhaps TRBD2 (6 bases). CDR3 length: 12 amino acids. Germline lookup yields CDR1 MDHEN and CDR2 SYDVKM.

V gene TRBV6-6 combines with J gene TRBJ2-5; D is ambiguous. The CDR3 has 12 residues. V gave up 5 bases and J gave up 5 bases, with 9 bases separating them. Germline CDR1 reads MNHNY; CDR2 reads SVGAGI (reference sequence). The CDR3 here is CASSRKGETQYF. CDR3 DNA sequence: TGTGCCAGCAGTCGCAAAGGGGAGACCCAGTACTTC.

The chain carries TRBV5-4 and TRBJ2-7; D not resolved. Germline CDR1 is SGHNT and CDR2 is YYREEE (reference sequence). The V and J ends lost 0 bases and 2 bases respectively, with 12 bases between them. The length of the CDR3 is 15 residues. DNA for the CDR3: TGTGCCAGCAGCTTGGGGCGTGATATGGCCTACGAGCAGTACTTC. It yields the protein CASSLGRDMAYEQYF.

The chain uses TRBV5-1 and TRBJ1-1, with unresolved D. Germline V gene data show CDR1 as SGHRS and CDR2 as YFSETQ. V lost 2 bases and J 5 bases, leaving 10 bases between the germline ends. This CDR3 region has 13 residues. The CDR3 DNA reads TGCGCCAGCAGCTTCTGGGGAGAGACTGAAGCTTTCTTT. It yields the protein CASSFWGETEAFF. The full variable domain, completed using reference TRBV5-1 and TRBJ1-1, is KAGVTQTPRYLIKTRGQQVTLSCSPISGHRSVSWYQQTPGQGLQFLFEYFSETQRNKGNFPGRFSGRQFSNSRSEMNVSTLELGDSALYLCASSFWGETEAFFGQGTRLTVV.